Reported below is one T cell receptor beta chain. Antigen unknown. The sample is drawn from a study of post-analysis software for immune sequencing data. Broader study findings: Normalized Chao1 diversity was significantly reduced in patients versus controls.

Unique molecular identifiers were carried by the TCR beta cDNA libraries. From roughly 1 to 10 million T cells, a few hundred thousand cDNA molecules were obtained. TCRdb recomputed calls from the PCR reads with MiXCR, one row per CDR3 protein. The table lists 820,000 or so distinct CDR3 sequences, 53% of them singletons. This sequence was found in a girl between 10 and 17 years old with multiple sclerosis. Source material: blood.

In nucleotides, the CDR3 is TGTGCCAGCAGCTTTACAACCACTGAAGCTTTCTTT. The encoded protein is CASSFTTTEAFF. The chain combines TRBV13 with TRBJ1-1; D not certain. Trimming stripped 3 bases from V and 4 bases from J, with 6 bases between. The CDR3 has 12 residues. In germline, CDR1 is PRHDT, CDR2 FYEKMQ (reference sequence).